The next 8 T cell receptor beta chains were all read from a single sample in a study of T cells in women clearing cervical HPV infection. The repertoire was sequenced with immunoSEQ multiplex PCR; TCRdb's copy has only in-frame clones and lacks some. Across some 20,000 clones, the top ten clones capture 5% of the sample. Sequencing input: blood buffy coat. Every receptor here comes from a woman aged 18 to 75 with a cervical HPV16 infection that either progressed to CIN3+ or cleared (not recorded which).

To note about this clone: The CDR3 end falls 3 residues outside the read, so it is completed with the germline J gene. The V call is TRBV30, the J call TRBJ1-4; a possible D gene is TRBD1 (5 bases). Germline assignment: CDR1 GTSNPN and CDR2 SVGIG (reference sequence). The V end lost 3 bases, the J end lost 3 bases, and 8 bases lay between the germline ends. This CDR3 comprises 13 residues. The CDR3 sequence is CAWRLGANEKLFF. The CDR3 bases that were read are TGTGCCTGGAGGTTAGGGGCTAATGAAAAA.

A word on this clone: The read ends 3 residues early relative to the CDR3; the germline J gene fills the gap. This chain joins TRBV5-1 and TRBJ2-7; 11 bases match TRBD1. This CDR3 comprises 15 residues. After removal of 4 bases from V and 3 bases from J, the junction contained 6 bases not matched to a gene. Germline CDR1 SGHRS, CDR2 YFSETQ. The sequenced part of the CDR3 DNA is TGCGCCAGCAGCGCCGGACAGGGGGCGAACTACGAG. Translated, it gives CASSAGQGANYE. In full, the CDR3 reads CASSAGQGANYEQYF.

Turning to this clone: Read sequence stops 3 residues before the CDR3 end, and the germline J gene provides the missing end. The V gene is TRBV2, the J gene TRBJ2-2; TRBD2 might be the D (6 bases). Germline lookup yields CDR1 SNHLY and CDR2 FYNNEI. The CDR3 is 17 residues long. Trimming pared 0 bases from V and 4 bases from J, leaving 15 bases between. The sequenced CDR3 bases are TGTGCCAGCAGTGAAGCGCTTGTCCTAGCGAGCACCGGGGAG. Translated: CASSEALVLASTGE. The CDR3 reads in full as CASSEALVLASTGELFF.

Of note for this clone: The read terminates 3 residues before the CDR3 end, so the remaining end is supplied by the germline J gene. This sequence joins TRBV20-1 and TRBJ1-5; TRBD1 aligns across 7 bases. The germline CDR1 and CDR2 sequences are DFQATT and SNEGSKA (reference sequence). The CDR3 runs to 16 residues. The V and J ends lost 5 bases and 5 bases, in that order; junction bases with no gene match: 15. CDR3 bases read: TGCAGTGCTTTCCCGGGACAGCCTGCATCGGATCAGCCC. It encodes CSAFPGQPASDQP. The complete CDR3 reads CSAFPGQPASDQPQHF.

Concerning this clone: Sequencing ends 3 residues short of the CDR3 end; the germline J gene provides the rest. The chain couples TRBV6-1 to TRBJ2-2; D is unclear. The CDR3 is 15 residues long. Per the germline V gene, CDR1 is MNHNS and CDR2 is SASEGT. CDR3 bases read: TGTGCCAGCAGTGAAGAGGCTGATTACAATGAAAAG. This sequence encodes CASSEEADYNEK. The whole CDR3 sequence reads CASSEEADYNEKLFF.

Note on this clone: The read falls 3 residues short of the CDR3 end, and the missing part is taken from the germline J gene. This chain links TRBV24-1 with TRBJ2-7, with D perhaps assigned TRBD1 or TRBD2 (6 bases each). The CDR3 covers 14 residues. Germline V gene lookup returns CDR1 KGHDR and CDR2 SFDVKD. Trimming left V 4 bases short and J 5 bases short, with 14 bases between. The CDR3 reads CATSEAGEVNEQYF. The sequenced part of the CDR3 DNA is TGTGCCACCAGTGAGGCAGGGGAGGTAAACGAG.

As concerns this clone: The CDR3 end is not reached by the read, which stops 3 residues before it; the germline J gene fills it in. The rearrangement joins TRBV7-2 to TRBJ2-3; TRBD1 aligns across 9 bases. The CDR3 contains 15 residues. Germline V gene sequence: CDR1 SGHTA, CDR2 FQGNSA. CDR3 DNA (partial): TGTGCCAGCAGCTTAACGGGACAGGGCATTCAGCCG. Protein sequence: CASSLTGQGIQP. The CDR3 in its entirety is CASSLTGQGIQPQYF.

A word on this clone: The read terminates 3 residues ahead of where the CDR3 ends, so the germline J gene completes it. This chain connects TRBV20-1 to TRBJ2-2; unclear D gene. The V gene lost 0 bases and the J gene lost 1 base, with 3 bases spanning the gap. This CDR3 contains 13 residues. CDR1 is DFQATT and CDR2 is SNEGSKA in the germline V gene (reference sequence). This chain's CDR3 is CSARDKNTGELFF. The sequenced part of the CDR3 DNA is TGCAGTGCTAGAGATAAGAACACCGGGGAG.